The 32 T cell receptor beta chains below all came from one sample that was sequenced in a study of T cell repertoires in aging, cancer and after chemotherapy. Multiplex touch-down PCR with TRB-A/B primers amplified rearranged V-D-J TRB sequences. TCRdb analysed the multiplex PCR reads with MiXCR anew, one entry per CDR3 protein. Among several thousand distinct CDR3 sequences listed, around a third were seen once. Peripheral blood genomic DNA, not sorted cells or RNA, was the template. The sequencing input was blood. These receptors all stem from a human donor in good health. The donor label of this sample is uncertain.

This clonotype came up a few times. J is TRBJ2-1 and V is TRBV27, with 8 bases lining up with TRBD2. The CDR3 has 17 residues. Unmatched junction bases numbered 12, after V lost 8 bases and J lost 0 bases. Germline loops: CDR1 MNHEY, CDR2 SMNVEV (reference sequence). The CDR3 nucleotides are TGTGCCAGCTCCTCGGGGGGGGGCCCTAGCTCCTACAATGAGCAGTTCTTC. As protein: CASSSGGGPSSYNEQFF.

Details on this clonotype: A read error may explain this, as a much larger clone is one base away. The rearrangement links TRBV6-6 to TRBJ2-2; a weak D match, TRBD2 (6 bases). Between the trimmed V and J ends, which lost 3 bases and 6 bases, there was a span of 14 bases. This CDR3 has 15 amino acids. Germline-derived CDR1 and CDR2 are MNHNY and SVGAGI (reference sequence). CDR3 loop: CASSYAAWRAGELFF. CDR3 bases: TGTGCCAGCAGTTATGCAGCTTGGAGGGCCGGGGAGCTGTTTTTT.

The V gene is TRBV20-1, the J gene TRBJ2-3; 7 bases are shared with TRBD2. Germline CDR1 DFQATT, CDR2 SNEGSKA (reference sequence). This CDR3 spans 15 amino acids. Germline trimming cut 3 bases from V and 6 bases from J; bases unmatched to any gene: 12. The DNA of the CDR3 is TGCAGTGCTAGTCGGGAGGTCGGCACAAAGGATACGCAGTATTTT. Amino acid sequence: CSASREVGTKDTQYF.

This sequence joins TRBV7-2 and TRBJ1-6; D may be TRBD1 (6 bases). The CDR3 covers 13 residues. V lost 5 bases to trimming and J lost 5 bases, with 7 bases between them. Germline V CDR1 and CDR2: SGHTA, FQGNSA. The CDR3 DNA reads TGTGCCAGCAGCGGGGGCCATAATTCACCCCTCCACTTT. Translation: CASSGGHNSPLHF. The entire variable domain, with the rest obtained from reference TRBV7-2 and TRBJ1-6, is as follows: GAGVSQSPSNKVTEKGKDVELRCDPISGHTALYWYRQSLGQGLEFLIYFQGNSAPDKSGLPSDRFSAERTGGSVSTLTIQRTQQEDSAVYLCASSGGHNSPLHFGNGTRLTVT.

The chain links TRBV5-1 to TRBJ2-5, with D perhaps matching TRBD1 or TRBD2 (5 bases each). In germline, CDR1 is SGHRS, CDR2 YFSETQ. The V end lost 5 bases, the J end lost 3 bases, and 11 bases lay between the germline ends. The CDR3 runs 13 residues. The CDR3 nucleotides are TGCGCCAGCAGGATCGGGACGGAAGAGACCCAGTACTTC. Protein product: CASRIGTEETQYF.

This clonotype has a handful of counts. The chain uses TRBV6-5 and TRBJ2-7, with 8 bases aligning to TRBD2. CDR1 and CDR2 from the germline V gene are MNHEY and SVGAGI. The CDR3 totals 14 residues. The V and J ends lost 7 bases and 2 bases, in that order; junction bases with no gene match: 7. The CDR3 sequence is CASTSPGGTYEQYF. In nucleotides, the CDR3 is TGTGCCAGCACCTCCCCGGGAGGGACCTACGAGCAGTACTTC.

The genes are TRBV6-5 and TRBJ1-6, with TRBD1 as a possible D gene (6 bases). Germline loops: CDR1 MNHEY, CDR2 SVGAGI. The CDR3 is 14 amino acids. V was shortened by 10 bases and J by 5 bases, with 15 bases between the two germline ends. CDR3 coding DNA: TGTGCCACCAGGGGCGCTGGCGATAATTCACCCCTCCACTTT. Amino acid sequence: CATRGAGDNSPLHF.

The chain is built from TRBV29-1 and TRBJ2-6; D may be TRBD2 (6 bases). The CDR3 extends over 14 amino acids. The germline gives CDR1 SQVTM, CDR2 ANQGSEA. Trimming removed 1 base from V and 4 bases from J, with 8 bases in between. The CDR3 sequence is CSVEALAGANVLTF. The CDR3 DNA reads TGCAGCGTTGAAGCGCTAGCGGGGGCCAACGTCCTGACTTTC. The whole variable domain, filled in from reference TRBV29-1 and TRBJ2-6, reads SAVISQKPSRDICQRGTSLTIQCQVDSQVTMMFWYRQQPGQSLTLIATANQGSEATYESGFVIDKFPISRPNLTFSTLTVSNMSPEDSSIYLCSVEALAGANVLTFGAGSRLTVL.

This clonotype was observed a few times. The chain employs TRBV19 and TRBJ1-5, with a weak D call TRBD1 (6 bases). The V gene's germline CDR1 is LNHDA and CDR2 SQIVND (reference sequence). The CDR3 length is 15 residues. Trimming removed 3 bases at V and 0 bases at J, with 9 bases between. The DNA of the CDR3 is TGTGCCAGTAGTATGTGGGGACATAGCAATCAGCCCCAGCATTTT. It yields the protein CASSMWGHSNQPQHF. Variable domain in full (rest from reference TRBV19 and TRBJ1-5): DGGITQSPKYLFRKEGQNVTLSCEQNLNHDAMYWYRQDPGQGLRLIYYSQIVNDFQKGDIAEGYSVSREKKESFPLTVTSAQKNPTAFYLCASSMWGHSNQPQHFGDGTRLSIL.

This clonotype was detected only a few times. The V gene is TRBV27, the J gene TRBJ1-1; weak D call: TRBD1 (5 bases). The ends were cut back, 7 bases at V and 3 bases at J, with 15 bases in the middle. Germline V gene lookup returns CDR1 MNHEY and CDR2 SMNVEV (reference sequence). This CDR3 comprises 14 residues. The CDR3 spells CASNPNPGHTEAFF. The CDR3 nucleotides are TGTGCCAGCAACCCTAACCCAGGGCACACTGAAGCTTTCTTT.

This clonotype is labeled medium-sized (0.01 to 0.1%). This sequence joins TRBV19 and TRBJ1-6, with a weak D call TRBD1 (5 bases). Per the germline V gene, CDR1 is LNHDA and CDR2 is SQIVND (reference sequence). Trimming removed 5 bases at V and 6 bases at J, with 17 bases between. This CDR3 region has 16 residues. The CDR3 loop is CASSSRGLPFNSPLHF. Written as DNA, the CDR3 is TGTGCCAGTAGTTCCCGGGGCCTACCTTTTAATTCACCCCTCCACTTT.

Within the sample, this clonotype is medium-sized. The CDR3 DNA reads TGTGCCAGCAGGGTACGAAACACCGGGGAGCTGTTTTTT. Translating gives CASRVRNTGELFF. The chain recombines TRBV6-1 with TRBJ2-2; no clear D. Germline V CDR1 and CDR2: MNHNS, SASEGT. CDR3 length: 13 residues. Trimming removed 6 bases at V and 2 bases at J, with 7 bases between.

This clonotype was counted once. The rearrangement links TRBV28 to TRBJ1-4, with D hard to call. Germline V lookup: CDR1 MDHEN, CDR2 SYDVKM. This CDR3 is built from 15 residues. Trimming left V 5 bases short and J 4 bases short, with 14 bases between. CDR3 residues: CASSPPYTINEKLFF. CDR3 nucleotide sequence: TGTGCCAGCAGTCCCCCCTATACCATTAATGAAAAACTGTTTTTT.

This clonotype has a handful of counts. The V gene is TRBV6-5, the J gene TRBJ1-2, with D hard to call. Per germline, CDR1 MNHEY and CDR2 SVGAGI. The CDR3 extends over 14 amino acids. V lost 0 bases and J lost 8, with 13 bases in between. The CDR3 nucleotides are TGTGCCAGCAGTTACTCGATGGGGTCGAAAGGCTACACCTTC. It encodes CASSYSMGSKGYTF.

V and J are TRBV5-1 and TRBJ1-2, with 7 bases aligning to TRBD1. V trimming: 0 bases; J trimming: 6 bases; junction bases outside the gene matches: 2. The CDR3 length is 13 residues. The V gene's germline CDR1 is SGHRS and CDR2 YFSETQ. CDR3 loop: CASSLGQGNGYTF. The CDR3 DNA reads TGCGCCAGCAGCTTGGGACAGGGAAATGGCTACACCTTC. The entire variable domain, with the rest obtained from reference TRBV5-1 and TRBJ1-2, is as follows: KAGVTQTPRYLIKTRGQQVTLSCSPISGHRSVSWYQQTPGQGLQFLFEYFSETQRNKGNFPGRFSGRQFSNSRSEMNVSTLELGDSALYLCASSLGQGNGYTFGSGTRLTVV.

The rearrangement joins TRBV5-1 to TRBJ2-3; 7 nucleotides match TRBD1. V lost 3 bases and J lost 3; bases outside the gene matches: 7. The germline CDR1 and CDR2 sequences are SGHRS and YFSETQ. CDR3 length equals 15 residues. The CDR3: CASSYGTALTDTQYF. DNA for the CDR3: TGCGCCAGCAGCTATGGGACAGCCCTGACAGATACGCAGTATTTT.

V and J are TRBV19 and TRBJ2-7, with D maybe TRBD2 (6 bases). V lost 6 bases, J lost 2 bases, and 17 bases lay in between. CDR1 LNHDA and CDR2 SQIVND come from the germline V gene (reference sequence). This CDR3 is 15 amino acids long. The CDR3: CASSNRDGGTYEQYF. The CDR3 DNA follows: TGTGCCAGTAGCAACCGGGACGGGGGTACCTACGAGCAGTACTTC.

By frequency in the sample, this clonotype is medium-sized. The chain links TRBV6-5 to TRBJ1-6; no reliable D call. CDR1 is MNHEY and CDR2 is SVGAGI in the germline V gene. Trimming shortened V by 4 bases and J by 0 bases, and 4 bases separated the two germline ends. The CDR3 spans 14 residues. CDR3 DNA: TGTGCCAGCAGTTCCCGCTCCTATAATTCACCCCTCCACTTT. It is translated as CASSSRSYNSPLHF.

V gene TRBV5-4 combines with J gene TRBJ1-2; D gene ambiguous. Germline assignment: CDR1 SGHNT and CDR2 YYREEE (reference sequence). The CDR3 is 14 amino acids. Trimming stripped 0 bases from V and 9 bases from J, with 15 bases between. CDR3 bases: TGTGCCAGCAGCTTGGGCCCGGGCCGAGGAAGCTACACCTTC. It is translated as CASSLGPGRGSYTF. The complete variable domain, with remaining parts taken from reference TRBV5-4 and TRBJ1-2, reads ETGVTQSPTHLIKTRGQQVTLRCSSQSGHNTVSWYQQALGQGPQFIFQYYREEENGRGNFPPRFSGLQFPNYSSELNVNALELDDSALYLCASSLGPGRGSYTFGSGTRLTVV.

This clonotype was recorded a few times. The chain combines TRBV6-2 or TRBV6-3 with TRBJ2-3, with TRBD2 matching 12 bases. V dropped 0 bases and J dropped 2; count of bases not matched to a gene: 9. The CDR3 has 19 residues. Germline V lookup: CDR1 MNHEY, CDR2 SVGEGT. CDR3: CASSYSGLAGSQSTDTQYF. The DNA for the CDR3 is TGTGCCAGCAGTTACTCTGGACTAGCGGGGTCCCAATCCACAGATACGCAGTATTTT.

The J gene is TRBJ2-2, the V gene TRBV5-5; D is undetermined. Germline V gives CDR1 SGHKS, CDR2 YYEKEE (reference sequence). This CDR3 is built from 15 residues. V was cut by 0 bases and J by 6 bases, with 12 bases left in between. The CDR3 DNA follows: TGTGCCAGCAGCTTGGTGGTACACGAGTCCGGGGAGCTGTTTTTT. It specifies CASSLVVHESGELFF.

This clonotype is medium-sized (0.01 to 0.1%). The rearrangement links TRBV6-5 to TRBJ1-6; D ambiguous. The CDR3 sequence is 15 residues long. The germline V gene has CDR1 MNHEY and CDR2 SVGAGI. The V and J ends lost 4 bases and 9 bases respectively, with 16 bases between them. This chain's CDR3 is CASSSWASNGSPLHF. The CDR3, as DNA: TGTGCCAGCAGTTCGTGGGCCTCGAACGGTTCACCCCTCCACTTT.

This clonotype was found a few times. This sequence joins TRBV18 and TRBJ1-2, with TRBD1 identical over 7 bases. V shed 8 bases, J shed 9 bases, and the junction held 15 bases outside the gene matches. Germline V gives CDR1 KGHSH, CDR2 LQKENI. This CDR3 region has 14 residues. The CDR3 here is CASTDREEFDSYTF. In DNA form, the CDR3 reads TGTGCCAGCACAGACAGGGAAGAGTTCGATAGCTACACCTTC.

The chain has TRBV10-2 and TRBJ2-7; the D is unclear. The V gene lost 3 bases and the J gene lost 2 bases, with 11 bases spanning the gap. CDR3 length: 14 amino acids. Germline assignment: CDR1 WSHSY and CDR2 SAAADI. The CDR3, as DNA: TGCGCCAGCAGTGAAGGCCAAAGGCCCTACGAGCAGTACTTC. The encoded protein is CASSEGQRPYEQYF.

The genes are TRBV30 and TRBJ1-1; D is unresolved. V was cut by 4 bases and J by 1 base, with 7 bases left in between. Per the germline V gene, CDR1 is GTSNPN and CDR2 is SVGIG (reference sequence). The CDR3 loop spans 12 amino acids. Here the CDR3 DNA reads TGTGCCTGGAAAGCAGGGAACACTGAAGCTTTCTTT. Protein: CAWKAGNTEAFF.

This clonotype has only a few counts. The rearrangement uses TRBV5-1 and TRBJ2-3; TRBD1 or TRBD2 may be the D gene (5 bases each). Germline CDR1 is SGHRS and CDR2 is YFSETQ. The CDR3 consists of 15 residues. V lost 4 bases and J lost 0, with 12 bases in between. The chain's CDR3 is CASSQGTASTDTQYF. The CDR3 DNA is TGCGCCAGCAGCCAAGGGACGGCAAGCACAGATACGCAGTATTTT.

The chain has TRBV12-3 or TRBV12-4 and TRBJ2-1; D ambiguous. CDR3 size: 12 residues. V dropped 9 bases and J dropped 0 bases, with 6 bases sitting between them. The CDR3 reads CASTPSYNEQFF. Here the CDR3 DNA reads TGTGCCAGTACTCCCTCCTACAATGAGCAGTTCTTC.

This clonotype is labeled medium-sized. This chain connects TRBV5-4 to TRBJ2-2; 15 bases are shared with TRBD2. This CDR3 is 16 amino acids long. From germline, CDR1 is SGHNT and CDR2 YYREEE (reference sequence). J lost 6 bases, V lost 3 bases, and 3 bases had no gene match. The CDR3 protein is CASSYGTSGGPGELFF. The CDR3 DNA sequence: TGTGCCAGCAGCTACGGGACTAGCGGGGGGCCCGGGGAGCTGTTTTTT.

This clonotype was seen a handful of times. V gene TRBV27 combines with J gene TRBJ2-7; no clear D. The V and J ends lost 5 bases and 3 bases respectively, with 11 bases between them. CDR3 size: 13 residues. CDR1 MNHEY and CDR2 SMNVEV come from the germline V gene (reference sequence). This CDR3 reads CASSAMPGYEQYF. The DNA for the CDR3 is TGTGCCAGCAGTGCAATGCCGGGCTACGAGCAGTACTTC.

In this sample, this clonotype turned up a few times. V gene TRBV6-5 combines with J gene TRBJ2-1; TRBD2 aligns across 7 bases. Trimming took 4 bases from V and 7 from J; bases not matched to a gene: 13. Looked up from germline, CDR1 is MNHEY and CDR2 is SVGAGI. The length of the CDR3 is 16 residues. The CDR3 DNA is TGTGCCAGCAGTTCCCTCACGGGGGGAAAATCTAATGAGCAGTTCTTC. This translates into CASSSLTGGKSNEQFF.

This clonotype was detected only a few times. V and J are TRBV19 and TRBJ1-1; D remains ambiguous. Per germline, CDR1 LNHDA and CDR2 SQIVND (reference sequence). Trimming stripped 5 bases from V and 9 bases from J, with 16 bases between. The CDR3 totals 13 residues. CDR3 protein: CASSLAGESKAFF. For the CDR3, the DNA is TGTGCCAGTAGTCTGGCAGGAGAATCTAAAGCTTTCTTT.

The chain joins TRBV28 to TRBJ2-7, with 7 nucleotides matching TRBD1. V gave up 5 bases and J gave up 5 bases; unmatched junction bases: 9. The CDR3 is 14 amino acids. Looked up from germline, CDR1 is MDHEN and CDR2 is SYDVKM. Written as DNA, the CDR3 is TGTGCCAGCAGTACCGGGACAGAGGACCACGAGCAGTACTTC. Translating gives CASSTGTEDHEQYF.